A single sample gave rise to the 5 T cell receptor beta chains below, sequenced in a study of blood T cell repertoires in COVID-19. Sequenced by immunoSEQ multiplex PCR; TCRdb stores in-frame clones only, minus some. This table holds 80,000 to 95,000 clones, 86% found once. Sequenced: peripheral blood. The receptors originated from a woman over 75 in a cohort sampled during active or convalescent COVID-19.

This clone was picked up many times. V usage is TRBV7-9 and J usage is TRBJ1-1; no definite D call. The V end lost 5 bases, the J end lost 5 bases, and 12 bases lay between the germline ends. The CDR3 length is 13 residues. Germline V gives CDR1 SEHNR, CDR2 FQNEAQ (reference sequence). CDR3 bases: TGTGCCAGCAGCATTAGCCTCGGGACTGAAGCTTTCTTT. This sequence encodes CASSISLGTEAFF.

CDR3 amino acids: CASSSGLALGQSEAFF. The CDR3, as DNA: TGTGCCAGCAGCTCAGGGTTGGCTTTGGGACAGAGTGAAGCTTTCTTT. The chain couples TRBV7-3 to TRBJ1-1, with TRBD1 matching 7 bases. Germline V gene data show CDR1 as SGHTA and CDR2 as FQGTGA. This CDR3 has 16 amino acids. J lost 7 bases, V lost 4 bases, and 15 bases had no gene match.

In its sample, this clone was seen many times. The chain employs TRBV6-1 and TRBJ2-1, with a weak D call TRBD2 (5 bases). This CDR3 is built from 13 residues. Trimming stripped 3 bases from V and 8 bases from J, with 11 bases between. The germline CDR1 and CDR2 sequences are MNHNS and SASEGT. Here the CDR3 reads CASSETTGHEQFF. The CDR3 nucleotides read TGTGCCAGCAGTGAGACTACCGGACATGAGCAGTTCTTC.

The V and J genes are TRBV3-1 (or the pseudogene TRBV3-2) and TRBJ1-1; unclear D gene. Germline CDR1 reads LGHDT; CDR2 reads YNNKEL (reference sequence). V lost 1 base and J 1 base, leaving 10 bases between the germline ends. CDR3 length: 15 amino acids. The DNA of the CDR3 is TGTGCCAGCAGCCAAGGCCAACAGCCGAACACTGAAGCTTTCTTT. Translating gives CASSQGQQPNTEAFF.

The CDR3, as DNA: TGCGCCAGCAGCGACCCGGGACACGACACAGATACGCAGTATTTT. Protein sequence: CASSDPGHDTDTQYF. The rearrangement links TRBV5-1 to TRBJ2-3; D is possibly TRBD1 (6 bases). Germline V gene data show CDR1 as SGHRS and CDR2 as YFSETQ. The CDR3 loop spans 15 amino acids. V shed 4 bases and J shed 2 bases, with 14 bases lying between them.